This T cell receptor (beta chain) was sequenced for a study of T cell responses to AZD1222 COVID-19 vaccine. Profiled with immunoSEQ multiplex PCR; TCRdb holds only in-frame clones, not every one. The table shows around 120,000 clones, with over 75% occurring only once. The CDR3 loop spans 15 amino acids. With 2 bases removed from V and 6 bases from J, the gap between germline ends came to 14 bases. The V gene's germline CDR1 is SGHVT and CDR2 SQSDAQ. This clonotype was obtained from an adult in good health. The material was peripheral blood, obtained on day 0 of AZD1222 vaccination. The chain recombines TRBV7-4 with TRBJ1-5; D unresolved. CDR3 DNA sequence: TGTGCCAGCAGCTTATTTATGGGGTCTGCTCAGCCCCAGCATTTT. Translated, it gives CASSLFMGSAQPQHF.